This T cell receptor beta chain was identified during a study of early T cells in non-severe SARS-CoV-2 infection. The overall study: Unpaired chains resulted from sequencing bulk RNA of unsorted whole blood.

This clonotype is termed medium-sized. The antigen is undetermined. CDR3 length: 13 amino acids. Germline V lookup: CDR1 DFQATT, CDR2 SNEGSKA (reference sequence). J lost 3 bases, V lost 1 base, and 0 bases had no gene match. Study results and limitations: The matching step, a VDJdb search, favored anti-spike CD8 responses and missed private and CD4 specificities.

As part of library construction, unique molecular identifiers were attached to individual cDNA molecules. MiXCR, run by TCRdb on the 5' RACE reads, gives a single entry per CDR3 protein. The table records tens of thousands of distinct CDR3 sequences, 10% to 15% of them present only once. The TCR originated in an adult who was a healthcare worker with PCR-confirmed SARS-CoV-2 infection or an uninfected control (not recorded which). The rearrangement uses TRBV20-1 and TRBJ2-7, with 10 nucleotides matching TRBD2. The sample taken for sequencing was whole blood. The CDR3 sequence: CSARGLAGYEQYF. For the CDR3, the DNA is TGCAGTGCTAGAGGACTAGCGGGCTACGAGCAGTACTTC.